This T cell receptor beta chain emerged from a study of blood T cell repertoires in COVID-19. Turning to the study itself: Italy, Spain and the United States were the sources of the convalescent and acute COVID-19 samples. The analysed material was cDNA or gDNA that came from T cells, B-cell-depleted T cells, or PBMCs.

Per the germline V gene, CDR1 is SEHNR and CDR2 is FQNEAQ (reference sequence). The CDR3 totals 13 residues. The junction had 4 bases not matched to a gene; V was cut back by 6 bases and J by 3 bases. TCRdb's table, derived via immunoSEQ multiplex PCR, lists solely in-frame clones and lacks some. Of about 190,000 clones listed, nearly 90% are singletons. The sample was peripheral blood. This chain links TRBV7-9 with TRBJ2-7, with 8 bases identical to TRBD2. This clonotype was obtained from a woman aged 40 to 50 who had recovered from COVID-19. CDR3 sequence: CASRRSGSYEQYF. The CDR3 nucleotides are TGTGCCAGCAGACGCAGCGGGAGCTACGAGCAGTACTTC.